These 16 T cell receptor beta chains share one sample of origin, sequenced in a study of chemoradiotherapy in HPV16-positive cancers. Some clones are missing from TCRdb's copy, which holds only in-frame ones; the method was immunoSEQ multiplex PCR. This table holds fewer than 35,000 clones, nearly 95% found once. This material consisted of blood, taken from a patient who underwent chemoradiotherapy. The origin of the receptors is a human donor with HPV-associated anogenital cancer.

The V and J genes are TRBV12-5 and TRBJ2-7; D gene ambiguous. The CDR3 consists of 12 residues. V shed 2 bases and J shed 0 bases, with 2 bases lying between them. The germline CDR1 and CDR2 sequences are LGHNT and FRNRAP. DNA of the CDR3: TGTGCTAGTGGTTTGAACTCCTACGAGCAGTACTTC. It specifies CASGLNSYEQYF.

V and J are TRBV29-1 and TRBJ2-5, with 7 positions matching TRBD2. V was clipped by 3 bases and J by 5 bases; unmatched bases: 12. The germline V gene has CDR1 SQVTM and CDR2 ANQGSEA. There are 15 residues in the CDR3. The CDR3 sequence: CSVDEGWSGTETQYF. Written as DNA, the CDR3 is TGCAGCGTTGACGAGGGGTGGAGCGGGACGGAGACCCAGTACTTC.

The chain has TRBV28 and TRBJ2-2; D is uncertain. There are 14 residues in the CDR3. Germline CDR1 is MDHEN and CDR2 is SYDVKM. The V end lost 4 bases, the J end lost 7 bases, and 13 bases lay between the germline ends. The CDR3 nucleotides are TGTGCCAGCAGTTACTCCCCTGAGGACGGGGAGCTGTTTTTT. This encodes CASSYSPEDGELFF.

The CDR3 here is CASSHWTANTGELFF. DNA for the CDR3: TGTGCCAGTAGCCACTGGACAGCGAACACCGGGGAGCTGTTTTTT. J is TRBJ2-2 and V is TRBV19; a weak D match, TRBD1 (6 bases). The CDR3 covers 15 residues. Germline-derived CDR1 and CDR2 are LNHDA and SQIVND (reference sequence). Trimming removed 6 bases from V and 0 bases from J, with 11 bases in between.

This sequence joins TRBV5-1 and TRBJ2-7, with 12 nucleotides matching TRBD2. The germline V gene has CDR1 SGHRS and CDR2 YFSETQ. This CDR3 spans 16 amino acids. J was trimmed by 2 bases and V by 0 bases; bases with no gene match: 3. CDR3 sequence reads: CASSLAPSGGAYEQYF. For the CDR3, the DNA is TGCGCCAGCAGCTTGGCCCCTAGCGGGGGGGCCTACGAGCAGTACTTC.

The chain links TRBV20-1 to TRBJ2-7; the D gene is possibly TRBD1 (6 bases). Per germline, CDR1 DFQATT and CDR2 SNEGSKA (reference sequence). Trimming left V 0 bases short and J 11 bases short, with 8 bases between. The length of the CDR3 is 10 residues. Here the CDR3 reads CSAREYREYF. The CDR3 bases are TGCAGTGCTAGAGAGTACAGGGAGTACTTC.

The sample holds a few counts of this clone. The chain combines TRBV7-9 with TRBJ2-7; D possibly corresponds to TRBD1 (6 bases). CDR3 length equals 14 residues. The V gene's germline CDR1 is SEHNR and CDR2 FQNEAQ (reference sequence). Trimming took off 5 bases at V and 2 bases at J, with 13 bases between the two ends. The CDR3 sequence is CASSPRTVPYEQYF. The CDR3 region has the DNA TGTGCCAGCAGCCCCAGGACAGTTCCCTACGAGCAGTACTTC. The variable domain in full, completed from reference TRBV7-9 and TRBJ2-7, reads DTGVSQNPRHKITKRGQNVTFRCDPISEHNRLYWYRQTLGQGPEFLTYFQNEAQLEKSRLLSDRFSAERPKGSFSTLEIQRTEQGDSAMYLCASSPRTVPYEQYFGPGTRLTVT.

This chain's CDR3 is CASSGGWGDIANSPLHF. In DNA, the CDR3 is TGTGCCAGCAGCGGAGGATGGGGGGACATTGCTAATTCACCCCTCCACTTT. V and J are TRBV9 and TRBJ1-6, with D perhaps TRBD1 (6 bases). The CDR3 runs to 17 residues. Germline assignment: CDR1 SGDLS and CDR2 YYNGEE. V gave up 3 bases and J gave up 6 bases, with 19 bases separating them.

The J gene is TRBJ2-3, the V gene TRBV7-2; D not resolved. Germline V gives CDR1 SGHTA, CDR2 FQGNSA. The V gene lost 6 bases and the J gene lost 2 bases, with 15 bases spanning the gap. The CDR3 contains 15 residues. CDR3 DNA sequence: TGTGCCAGCAGGTCACCTGCGGTATACACAGATACGCAGTATTTT. Translation gives CASRSPAVYTDTQYF.

The chain has TRBV18 and TRBJ2-2, with D uncertain. This CDR3 comprises 12 residues. Germline V gene sequence: CDR1 KGHSH, CDR2 LQKENI. The germline V and J ends were trimmed by 8 bases and 1 base, with 5 bases remaining between them. The CDR3 nucleotides read TGTGCCAGCCCCCTGAACACCGGGGAGCTGTTTTTT. It translates to CASPLNTGELFF.

Points on this clone: The same CDR3 is also encoded by other DNA sequences in this sample. The chain couples TRBV6-5 to TRBJ1-4; no clear D gene. The germline gives CDR1 MNHEY, CDR2 SVGAGI. The CDR3 has 13 amino acids. V was shortened by 0 bases and J by 5 bases, with 4 bases between the two germline ends. The CDR3 is CASSYSPNEKLFF. CDR3 nucleotide sequence: TGTGCCAGCAGTTACTCGCCCAATGAAAAACTGTTTTTT.

J is TRBJ2-7 and V is TRBV7-4; 9 bases are a match to TRBD1. With 1 base clipped from V and 4 bases from J, the junction kept 11 bases outside the gene matches. The CDR3 covers 17 residues. Germline V CDR1 and CDR2: SGHVT, SQSDAQ. CDR3 loop: CASSLGGGQGPLYEQYF. CDR3 DNA sequence: TGTGCCAGCAGCTTAGGGGGGGGACAGGGACCCCTATACGAGCAGTACTTC.

The chain is built from TRBV4-3 and TRBJ2-1, with 7 bases that match TRBD2. Trimming removed 3 bases from V and 15 bases from J; junction bases left unmatched: 11. Germline V gene lookup returns CDR1 LGHNA and CDR2 YSLEER. This CDR3 comprises 13 residues. CDR3 nucleotides: TGCGCCAGCAGCCACAACGTAGGGAGACTAGCGTTCTTC. Residues: CASSHNVGRLAFF.

This chain links TRBV18 with TRBJ1-1, with D hard to call. Per germline, CDR1 KGHSH and CDR2 LQKENI. Trimming removed 6 bases from V and 6 bases from J, with 11 bases in between. The CDR3 is 12 amino acids. CDR3 nucleotides: TGTGCCAGCTCCCTTGGTCAACCTGAAGCTTTCTTT. Translating gives CASSLGQPEAFF.

There are a few counts of this clone. The J gene is TRBJ1-4, the V gene TRBV30; D remains unclear. This CDR3 has 16 residues. Germline V gene data show CDR1 as GTSNPN and CDR2 as SVGIG (reference sequence). Trimming took 1 base from V and 5 from J, leaving 17 bases between them. The CDR3 spells CAWSANCLGGNEKLFF. The DNA of the CDR3 is TGTGCCTGGAGTGCTAACTGTCTCGGTGGAAATGAAAAACTGTTTTTT.

The chain uses TRBV7-9 and TRBJ1-1; 7 nucleotides align to TRBD1. CDR3 length: 15 amino acids. V was pared by 5 bases and J by 0 bases, with 6 bases of the junction left unmatched. CDR1 is SEHNR, CDR2 FQNEAQ, per germline (reference sequence). In nucleotides, the CDR3 is TGTGCCAGCAGCACCTTCAGGGGGTTGAACACTGAAGCTTTCTTT. This encodes CASSTFRGLNTEAFF.